Here is one T cell receptor (beta chain) with its context. This specimen belongs to a study of blood T cell repertoires in COVID-19. Study background: In each case, the material was cDNA or gDNA derived from T cells, B-cell-depleted T cells, or PBMCs.

Germline CDR1 and CDR2: SGHAT and FQNNGV. CDR3 length equals 13 residues. The germline V and J ends were trimmed by 4 bases and 1 base, with 7 bases remaining between them. In the original workflow: Amplification of reference gene primers provided the estimated nucleated cell counts. Generated by immunoSEQ multiplex PCR, the TCRdb table keeps only in-frame clones and is missing some. V and J calls and clone size are copied from that table; D and trimming were computed from the DNA. The sample lists more than 150,000 clones, 75% to 90% occurring once. The sequence was collected from a woman aged 40 to 50 with acute or convalescent COVID-19. The genes are TRBV11-2 and TRBJ1-1; no definite D call. The sample taken for sequencing was peripheral blood. The CDR3 loop is CASSSIGNTEAFF. The CDR3, as DNA: TGTGCCAGCAGCTCCATCGGGAACACTGAAGCTTTCTTT.